In this sample, the clone carrying this T cell receptor (beta chain) turned up a few times. Its specificity is unknown. The CDR3 spans 15 residues. Trimming removed 4 bases at V and 0 bases at J, with 13 bases between. Germline assignment: CDR1 LGHNA and CDR2 YSLEER. TCRdb used MiXCR to reprocess the 5' RACE reads, holding one entry per CDR3 protein. The table has roughly 62,000 distinct CDR3 sequences, roughly 6.9% seen once; the top ten hold less than 45%. This sample is drawn from a study of T cells after yellow fever vaccination. Broader study findings: Repertoires sorted by FACS could include abundant clonotypes that are contaminants from the bulk population.

The source of this sequence is a man between 18 and 35 years old who received the YFV17D yellow fever vaccine. The chain is built from TRBV4-3 and TRBJ2-7; perhaps TRBD1 as D (5 bases). The sample here was CD8+ T cells sorted from PBMCs, taken on the day of the first yellow fever vaccination. CDR3 sequence reads: CASSRTTDISYEQYF. The CDR3 DNA reads TGCGCCAGCAGCCGGACGACAGATATCTCCTACGAGCAGTACTTC.